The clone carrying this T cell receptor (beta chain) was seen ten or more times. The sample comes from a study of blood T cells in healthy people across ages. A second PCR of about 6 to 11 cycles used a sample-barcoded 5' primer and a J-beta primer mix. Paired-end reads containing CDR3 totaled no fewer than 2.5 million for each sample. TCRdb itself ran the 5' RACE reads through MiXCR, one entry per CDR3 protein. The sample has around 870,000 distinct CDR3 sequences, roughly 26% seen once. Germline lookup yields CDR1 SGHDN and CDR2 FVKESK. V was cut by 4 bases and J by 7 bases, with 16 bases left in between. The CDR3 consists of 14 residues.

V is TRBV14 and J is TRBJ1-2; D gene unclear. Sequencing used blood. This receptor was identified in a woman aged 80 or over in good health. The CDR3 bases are TGTGCCAGCAGCCTCATATCGGGCGTCTCTGGCTACACCTTC. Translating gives CASSLISGVSGYTF.